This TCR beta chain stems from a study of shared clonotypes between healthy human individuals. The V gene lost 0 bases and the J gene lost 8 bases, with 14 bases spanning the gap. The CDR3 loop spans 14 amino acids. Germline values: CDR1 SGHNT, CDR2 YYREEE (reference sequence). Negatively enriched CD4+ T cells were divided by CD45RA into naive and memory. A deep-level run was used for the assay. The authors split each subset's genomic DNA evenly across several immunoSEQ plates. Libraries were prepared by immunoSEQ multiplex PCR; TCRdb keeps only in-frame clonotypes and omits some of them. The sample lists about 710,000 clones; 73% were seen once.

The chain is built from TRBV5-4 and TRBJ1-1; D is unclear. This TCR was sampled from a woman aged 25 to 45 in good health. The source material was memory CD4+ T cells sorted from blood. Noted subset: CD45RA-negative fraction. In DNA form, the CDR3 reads TGTGCCAGCAGCTTGGACGTTAGACCGAGGGAAGCTTTCTTT. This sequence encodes CASSLDVRPREAFF.